These 15 T cell receptor beta chains share one sample of origin, sequenced in a study of T cell repertoires in cytomegalovirus infection (dated by TCRdb to about 2019). TCRdb lists the instrument as Illumina HiSeq 1500. The raw public data were reprocessed by TCRdb itself: fastp quality trimming at Q25, MiXCR clonotype calling, in-frame beta chains only. Rows merge per CDR3 protein into single entries with the most common DNA and genes. Counted in this sample were approximately 470,000 distinct CDR3 sequences; under 45% of them appeared once. The biggest ten clones account for about 41% of the sample. The antigens of these receptors remain unknown. What this sample's treatment or condition label stands for: in vitro stimulation with specific CMV peptide epitopes to enrich CMV-specific T cells. Material: cultured PBMCs, obtained from culture after CMV antigen stimulation. The receptors derive from a human donor in good health (CMV status not recorded). Some clones in this sample may be carry-over from other donors' samples.

The gene calls are TRBV6-1 and TRBJ2-3; D gene ambiguous. CDR3 length: 17 residues. V was cut by 5 bases and J by 5 bases, with 23 bases left in between. In germline, CDR1 is MNHNS, CDR2 SASEGT. The CDR3 coding sequence is TGTGCCAGCAGTTCAAACCCCCTAGGGTCTGATGTAGATACGCAGTATTTT. Residues: CASSSNPLGSDVDTQYF.

There are a few counts of this clonotype. The chain carries TRBV6-6 and TRBJ2-1; tentatively, D is TRBD1 or TRBD2 (5 bases each). Trimming left V 5 bases short and J 1 base short, with 15 bases between. The CDR3 totals 16 residues. Looked up from germline, CDR1 is MNHNY and CDR2 is SVGAGI (reference sequence). CDR3 in amino acids: CASSNLGGGSYNEQFF. The CDR3, as DNA: TGTGCCAGCAGTAATCTAGGTGGGGGTTCCTACAATGAGCAGTTCTTC.

This chain links TRBV2 with TRBJ2-1; tentative D call: TRBD1 (5 bases). V lost 5 bases and J lost 2, with 13 bases in between. The CDR3 runs to 15 residues. Germline V gene sequence: CDR1 SNHLY, CDR2 FYNNEI. The CDR3 DNA sequence: TGTGCCAGCAGTATAGGGGCCGGCACCTACAATGAGCAGTTCTTC. It is translated as CASSIGAGTYNEQFF.

This clonotype was observed a few times. The chain employs TRBV12-3 or TRBV12-4 and TRBJ2-5, with D possibly matching TRBD2 (6 bases). V was shortened by 7 bases and J by 2 bases, with 11 bases between the two germline ends. The CDR3 length is 13 residues. CDR3: CASMGGTQETQYF. CDR3 in DNA: TGTGCCAGCATGGGCGGGACTCAAGAGACCCAGTACTTC.

This clonotype has more than one count but fewer than ten. V and J are TRBV7-2 and TRBJ1-2; TRBD1 might be the D (6 bases). The V end was cut by 5 bases, the J end by 9 bases, with 19 bases between. The CDR3 totals 14 residues. Germline V gene sequence: CDR1 SGHTA, CDR2 FQGNSA. The DNA of the CDR3 is TGTGCCAGCAGCCCCCGGGACACCCATGTCCGCTACACCTTC. It specifies CASSPRDTHVRYTF.

The V call is TRBV29-1, the J call TRBJ1-1, with D perhaps matching TRBD1 (6 bases). V dropped 7 bases and J dropped 7 bases, with 13 bases sitting between them. From germline, CDR1 is SQVTM and CDR2 ANQGSEA. This CDR3 contains 11 residues. The CDR3 DNA is TGCAGCGCGCCGAGGGGGGATGAAGCTTTCTTT. It specifies CSAPRGDEAFF.

The rearrangement links TRBV20-1 to TRBJ2-1; the D is unclear. Germline loops: CDR1 DFQATT, CDR2 SNEGSKA (reference sequence). The CDR3 contains 14 residues. Trimming removed 4 bases from V and 3 bases from J, with 13 bases in between. The CDR3, as DNA: TGCAGTGCTACTGGTGAGTCTGGCTACAATGAGCAGTTCTTC. Translated, it gives CSATGESGYNEQFF.

The chain uses TRBV10-3 and TRBJ2-3; 8 positions agree with TRBD2. The CDR3 runs to 16 residues. Per germline, CDR1 ENHRY and CDR2 SYGVKD. After removal of 5 bases from V and 2 bases from J, the junction contained 9 bases not matched to a gene. CDR3 amino acids: CAISPHLAGYTDTQYF. The DNA of the CDR3 is TGTGCCATCAGTCCACACCTAGCGGGCTACACAGATACGCAGTATTTT.

The chain is built from TRBV4-1 and TRBJ1-4; D not certain. Per germline, CDR1 MGHRA and CDR2 YSYEKL. V was pared by 1 base and J by 8 bases, with 23 bases between. This CDR3 region has 18 residues. CDR3 bases: TGCGCCAGCAGCCAAGGGCCTTCAGAAGCGGCCCGGGGAGAAAAACTGTTTTTT. It specifies CASSQGPSEAARGEKLFF.

This clonotype was counted ten times or more. The CDR3 is CASSLVAGAQYF. CDR3 nucleotides: TGTGCCAGCAGCTTAGTAGCGGGAGCGCAGTACTTC. This chain uses TRBV7-2 with TRBJ2-7; 9 positions match TRBD2. This CDR3 contains 12 residues. The V and J ends lost 1 base and 9 bases, in that order; junction bases with no gene match: 1. From germline, CDR1 is SGHTA and CDR2 FQGNSA. Full variable domain (rest looked up from reference TRBV7-2 and TRBJ2-7): GAGVSQSPSNKVTEKGKDVELRCDPISGHTALYWYRQSLGQGLEFLIYFQGNSAPDKSGLPSDRFSAERTGGSVSTLTIQRTQQEDSAVYLCASSLVAGAQYFGPGTRLTVT.

This clonotype was seen more than once but under ten times. Germline and junction disagree at one end, which may indicate a read error. The J gene is TRBJ2-1, the V gene TRBV10-3; D is uncertain. The CDR3 contains 11 residues. CDR1 is ENHRY, CDR2 SYGVKD, per germline. The CDR3 sequence is CAIRELDEQFF. The CDR3 DNA reads TGTGCCATCAGGGAGTTGGATGAGCAGTTCTTC.

J is TRBJ2-7 and V is TRBV20-1; TRBD1 matches 9 bases. Unmatched junction bases numbered 6, after V lost 3 bases and J lost 3 bases. The V gene's germline CDR1 is DFQATT and CDR2 SNEGSKA (reference sequence). The CDR3 is 14 residues long. The CDR3 sequence is CSASPSTGGYEQYF. The CDR3 DNA is TGCAGTGCTAGCCCCTCGACAGGGGGCTACGAGCAGTACTTC.

This sequence joins TRBV7-2 and TRBJ2-7; D not resolved. This CDR3 has 12 amino acids. Germline V gives CDR1 SGHTA, CDR2 FQGNSA. The V gene lost 5 bases and the J gene lost 6 bases, with 11 bases spanning the gap. The CDR3 spells CASSPRRGEQYF. CDR3 sequence (DNA): TGTGCCAGCAGCCCGAGGCGTGGCGAGCAGTACTTC.

This clonotype was observed a handful of times. The rearrangement joins TRBV7-9 to TRBJ2-1; 9 nucleotides agree with TRBD2. Germline CDR1 and CDR2: SEHNR and FQNEAQ (reference sequence). This CDR3 comprises 15 residues. The junction had 7 bases not matched to a gene; V was cut back by 4 bases and J by 6 bases. The CDR3 here is CASSSPGLALNEQFF. In DNA form, the CDR3 reads TGTGCCAGCAGCTCCCCGGGACTAGCTCTCAATGAGCAGTTCTTC.

The rearrangement links TRBV7-6 to TRBJ1-2; no clear D. The CDR3 totals 15 residues. The ends were cut back, 5 bases at V and 3 bases at J, with 16 bases in the middle. Germline V gives CDR1 SGHVS, CDR2 FNYEAQ. The CDR3 coding sequence is TGTGCCAGCAGCCCACTCCCGCGGAGTGACTATGGCTACACCTTC. Protein sequence: CASSPLPRSDYGYTF.